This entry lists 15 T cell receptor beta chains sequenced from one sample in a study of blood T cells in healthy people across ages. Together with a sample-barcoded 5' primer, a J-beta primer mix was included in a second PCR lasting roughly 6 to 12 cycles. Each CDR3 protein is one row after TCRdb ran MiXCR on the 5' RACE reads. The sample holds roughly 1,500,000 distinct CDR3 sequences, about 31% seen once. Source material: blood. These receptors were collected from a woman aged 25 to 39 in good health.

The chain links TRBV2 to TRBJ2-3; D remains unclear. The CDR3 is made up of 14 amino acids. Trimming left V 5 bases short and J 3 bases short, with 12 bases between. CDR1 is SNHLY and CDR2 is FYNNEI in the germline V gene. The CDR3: CASSHRPDTDTQYF. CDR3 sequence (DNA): TGTGCCAGCAGTCACAGACCCGATACAGATACGCAGTATTTT.

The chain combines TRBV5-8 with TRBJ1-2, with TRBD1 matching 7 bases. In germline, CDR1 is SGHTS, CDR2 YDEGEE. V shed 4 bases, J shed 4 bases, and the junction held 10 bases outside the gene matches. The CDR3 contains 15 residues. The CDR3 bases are TGTGCCAGCAGCGTGACAGGGTTTAACCTCTATGGCTACACCTTC. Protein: CASSVTGFNLYGYTF. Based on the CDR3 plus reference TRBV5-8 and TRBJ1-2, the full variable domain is EAGVTQSPTHLIKTRGQQATLRCSPISGHTSVYWYQQALGLGLQFLLWYDEGEERNRGNFPPRFSGRQFPNYSSELNVNALELEDSALYLCASSVTGFNLYGYTFGSGTRLTVV.

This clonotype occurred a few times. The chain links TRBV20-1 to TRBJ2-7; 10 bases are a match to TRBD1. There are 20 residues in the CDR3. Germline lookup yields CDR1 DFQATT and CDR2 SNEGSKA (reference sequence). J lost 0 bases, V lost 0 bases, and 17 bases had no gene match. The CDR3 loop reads CSARDQRRTGGKKPSYEQYF. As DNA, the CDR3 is TGCAGTGCTAGAGATCAGAGGAGGACAGGGGGTAAGAAGCCCTCCTACGAGCAGTACTTC.

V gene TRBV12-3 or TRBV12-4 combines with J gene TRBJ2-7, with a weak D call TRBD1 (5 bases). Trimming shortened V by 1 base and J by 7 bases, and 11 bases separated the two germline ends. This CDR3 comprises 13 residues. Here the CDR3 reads CASSLVSGQEQYF. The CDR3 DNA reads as TGTGCCAGCAGTTTAGTGTCAGGGCAAGAGCAGTACTTC.

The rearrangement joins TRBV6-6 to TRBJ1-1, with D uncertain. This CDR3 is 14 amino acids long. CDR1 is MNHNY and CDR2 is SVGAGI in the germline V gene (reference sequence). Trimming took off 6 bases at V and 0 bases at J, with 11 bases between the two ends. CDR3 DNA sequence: TGTGCCAGCAGCCTCTGGCCCATGAACACTGAAGCTTTCTTT. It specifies CASSLWPMNTEAFF.

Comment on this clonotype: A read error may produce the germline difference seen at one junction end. CDR3 nucleotides: TGTGCCACCAGCAGACCGGGACAGGGGGAGTATGGCAACACCTTC. The encoded protein is CATSRPGQGEYGNTF. This chain uses TRBV15 with TRBJ1-2; 11 positions agree with TRBD1. CDR1 is LNHNV, CDR2 YYDKDF, per germline (reference sequence). The CDR3 has 15 amino acids.

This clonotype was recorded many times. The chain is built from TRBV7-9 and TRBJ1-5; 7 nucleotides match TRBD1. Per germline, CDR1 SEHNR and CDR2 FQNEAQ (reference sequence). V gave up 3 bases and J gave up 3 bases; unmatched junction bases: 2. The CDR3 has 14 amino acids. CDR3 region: CASSLGQTNQPQHF. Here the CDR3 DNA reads TGTGCCAGCAGCTTGGGACAGACCAATCAGCCCCAGCATTTT.

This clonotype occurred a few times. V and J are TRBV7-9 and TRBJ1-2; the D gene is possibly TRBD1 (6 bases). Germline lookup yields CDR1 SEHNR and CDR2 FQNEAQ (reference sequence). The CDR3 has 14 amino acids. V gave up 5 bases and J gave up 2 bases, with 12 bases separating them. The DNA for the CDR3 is TGTGCCAGCAGCACCTTAGGACAGAACTATGGCTACACCTTC. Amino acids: CASSTLGQNYGYTF. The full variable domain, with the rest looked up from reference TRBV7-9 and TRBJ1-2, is DTGVSQNPRHKITKRGQNVTFRCDPISEHNRLYWYRQTLGQGPEFLTYFQNEAQLEKSRLLSDRFSAERPKGSFSTLEIQRTEQGDSAMYLCASSTLGQNYGYTFGSGTRLTVV.

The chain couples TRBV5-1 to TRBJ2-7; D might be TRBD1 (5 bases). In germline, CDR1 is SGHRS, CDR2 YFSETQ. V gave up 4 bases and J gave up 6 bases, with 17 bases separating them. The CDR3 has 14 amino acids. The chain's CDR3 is CASSQDKSLFEQYF. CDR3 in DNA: TGCGCCAGCAGCCAGGACAAGTCCCTATTCGAGCAGTACTTC.

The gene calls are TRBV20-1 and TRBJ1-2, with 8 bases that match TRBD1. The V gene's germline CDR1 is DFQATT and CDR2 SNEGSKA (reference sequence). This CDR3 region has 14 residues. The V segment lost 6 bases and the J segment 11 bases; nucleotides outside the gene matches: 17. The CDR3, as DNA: TGCAGTGCCCCCCGACAGGGGATGTTAATGTGGTACACCTTC. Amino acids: CSAPRQGMLMWYTF.

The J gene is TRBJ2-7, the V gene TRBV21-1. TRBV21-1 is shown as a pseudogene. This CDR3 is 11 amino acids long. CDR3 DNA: TGTGCCAGCAGGACGTCCCTCGAGCAGTACTTC. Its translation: CASRTSLEQYF.

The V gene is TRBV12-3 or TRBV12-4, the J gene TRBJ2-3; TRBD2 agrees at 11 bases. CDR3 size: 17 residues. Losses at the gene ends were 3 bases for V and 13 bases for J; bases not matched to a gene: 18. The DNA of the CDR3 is TGTGCCAGCAGTTTGGCCGTAGCGGGGGGGCTGCCAGATGCGGAGTATTTT. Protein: CASSLAVAGGLPDAEYF.

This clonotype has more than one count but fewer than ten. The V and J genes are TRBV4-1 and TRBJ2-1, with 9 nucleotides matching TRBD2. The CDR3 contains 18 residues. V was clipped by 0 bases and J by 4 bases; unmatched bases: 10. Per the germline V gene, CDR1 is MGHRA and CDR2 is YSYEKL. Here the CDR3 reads CASSQDWASGMGYNEQFF. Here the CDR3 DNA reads TGCGCCAGCAGCCAAGATTGGGCTAGCGGGATGGGATACAATGAGCAGTTCTTC.

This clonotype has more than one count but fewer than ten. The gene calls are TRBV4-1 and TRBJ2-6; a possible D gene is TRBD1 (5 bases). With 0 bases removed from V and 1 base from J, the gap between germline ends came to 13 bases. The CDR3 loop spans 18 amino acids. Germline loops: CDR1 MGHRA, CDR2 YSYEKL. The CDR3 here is CASSQESGHLSGANVLTF. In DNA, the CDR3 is TGCGCCAGCAGCCAAGAATCAGGACACTTGTCTGGGGCCAACGTCCTGACTTTC.

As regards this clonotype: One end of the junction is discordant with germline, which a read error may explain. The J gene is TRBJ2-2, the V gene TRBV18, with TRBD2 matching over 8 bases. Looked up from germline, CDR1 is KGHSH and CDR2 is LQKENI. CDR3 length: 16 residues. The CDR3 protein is CVSSRLAGPSTGELFF. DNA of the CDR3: TGTGTCAGCTCACGATTAGCGGGACCGAGCACCGGGGAGCTGTTTTTT.